What follows describes a single T cell receptor (beta chain). Its cognate antigen is unknown. Germline is not matched at one junction end, which may reflect a read error. This sample is drawn from a study of shared clonotypes between healthy human individuals. TCRdb's copy holds only in-frame clones and misses some; the assay was immunoSEQ multiplex PCR. The table records 2 million to 2.5 million clones, 95% of them present only once. General study results and limits: Shared across a few donors were around 5% of the naive CD4 clonotypes. At large depth, rarefaction still showed sorted-subset sequencing to be incomplete.

The sequenced material came from naive CD4+ T cells sorted from blood. Subset reported: CD45RA+ positively selected. The TCR comes from a man younger than 35 in good health.

CDR3 sequence reads: CASSPLAGGLGDTQYF. The CDR3, as DNA: TGTGCTAGCAGCCCCTTAGCGGGGGGGCTCGGAGATACGCAGTATTTT. The gene calls are TRBV7-7 and TRBJ2-3; 11 bases are a match to TRBD2. This CDR3 has 16 residues. Germline V gives CDR1 SSHAT, CDR2 FNYEAQ (reference sequence).